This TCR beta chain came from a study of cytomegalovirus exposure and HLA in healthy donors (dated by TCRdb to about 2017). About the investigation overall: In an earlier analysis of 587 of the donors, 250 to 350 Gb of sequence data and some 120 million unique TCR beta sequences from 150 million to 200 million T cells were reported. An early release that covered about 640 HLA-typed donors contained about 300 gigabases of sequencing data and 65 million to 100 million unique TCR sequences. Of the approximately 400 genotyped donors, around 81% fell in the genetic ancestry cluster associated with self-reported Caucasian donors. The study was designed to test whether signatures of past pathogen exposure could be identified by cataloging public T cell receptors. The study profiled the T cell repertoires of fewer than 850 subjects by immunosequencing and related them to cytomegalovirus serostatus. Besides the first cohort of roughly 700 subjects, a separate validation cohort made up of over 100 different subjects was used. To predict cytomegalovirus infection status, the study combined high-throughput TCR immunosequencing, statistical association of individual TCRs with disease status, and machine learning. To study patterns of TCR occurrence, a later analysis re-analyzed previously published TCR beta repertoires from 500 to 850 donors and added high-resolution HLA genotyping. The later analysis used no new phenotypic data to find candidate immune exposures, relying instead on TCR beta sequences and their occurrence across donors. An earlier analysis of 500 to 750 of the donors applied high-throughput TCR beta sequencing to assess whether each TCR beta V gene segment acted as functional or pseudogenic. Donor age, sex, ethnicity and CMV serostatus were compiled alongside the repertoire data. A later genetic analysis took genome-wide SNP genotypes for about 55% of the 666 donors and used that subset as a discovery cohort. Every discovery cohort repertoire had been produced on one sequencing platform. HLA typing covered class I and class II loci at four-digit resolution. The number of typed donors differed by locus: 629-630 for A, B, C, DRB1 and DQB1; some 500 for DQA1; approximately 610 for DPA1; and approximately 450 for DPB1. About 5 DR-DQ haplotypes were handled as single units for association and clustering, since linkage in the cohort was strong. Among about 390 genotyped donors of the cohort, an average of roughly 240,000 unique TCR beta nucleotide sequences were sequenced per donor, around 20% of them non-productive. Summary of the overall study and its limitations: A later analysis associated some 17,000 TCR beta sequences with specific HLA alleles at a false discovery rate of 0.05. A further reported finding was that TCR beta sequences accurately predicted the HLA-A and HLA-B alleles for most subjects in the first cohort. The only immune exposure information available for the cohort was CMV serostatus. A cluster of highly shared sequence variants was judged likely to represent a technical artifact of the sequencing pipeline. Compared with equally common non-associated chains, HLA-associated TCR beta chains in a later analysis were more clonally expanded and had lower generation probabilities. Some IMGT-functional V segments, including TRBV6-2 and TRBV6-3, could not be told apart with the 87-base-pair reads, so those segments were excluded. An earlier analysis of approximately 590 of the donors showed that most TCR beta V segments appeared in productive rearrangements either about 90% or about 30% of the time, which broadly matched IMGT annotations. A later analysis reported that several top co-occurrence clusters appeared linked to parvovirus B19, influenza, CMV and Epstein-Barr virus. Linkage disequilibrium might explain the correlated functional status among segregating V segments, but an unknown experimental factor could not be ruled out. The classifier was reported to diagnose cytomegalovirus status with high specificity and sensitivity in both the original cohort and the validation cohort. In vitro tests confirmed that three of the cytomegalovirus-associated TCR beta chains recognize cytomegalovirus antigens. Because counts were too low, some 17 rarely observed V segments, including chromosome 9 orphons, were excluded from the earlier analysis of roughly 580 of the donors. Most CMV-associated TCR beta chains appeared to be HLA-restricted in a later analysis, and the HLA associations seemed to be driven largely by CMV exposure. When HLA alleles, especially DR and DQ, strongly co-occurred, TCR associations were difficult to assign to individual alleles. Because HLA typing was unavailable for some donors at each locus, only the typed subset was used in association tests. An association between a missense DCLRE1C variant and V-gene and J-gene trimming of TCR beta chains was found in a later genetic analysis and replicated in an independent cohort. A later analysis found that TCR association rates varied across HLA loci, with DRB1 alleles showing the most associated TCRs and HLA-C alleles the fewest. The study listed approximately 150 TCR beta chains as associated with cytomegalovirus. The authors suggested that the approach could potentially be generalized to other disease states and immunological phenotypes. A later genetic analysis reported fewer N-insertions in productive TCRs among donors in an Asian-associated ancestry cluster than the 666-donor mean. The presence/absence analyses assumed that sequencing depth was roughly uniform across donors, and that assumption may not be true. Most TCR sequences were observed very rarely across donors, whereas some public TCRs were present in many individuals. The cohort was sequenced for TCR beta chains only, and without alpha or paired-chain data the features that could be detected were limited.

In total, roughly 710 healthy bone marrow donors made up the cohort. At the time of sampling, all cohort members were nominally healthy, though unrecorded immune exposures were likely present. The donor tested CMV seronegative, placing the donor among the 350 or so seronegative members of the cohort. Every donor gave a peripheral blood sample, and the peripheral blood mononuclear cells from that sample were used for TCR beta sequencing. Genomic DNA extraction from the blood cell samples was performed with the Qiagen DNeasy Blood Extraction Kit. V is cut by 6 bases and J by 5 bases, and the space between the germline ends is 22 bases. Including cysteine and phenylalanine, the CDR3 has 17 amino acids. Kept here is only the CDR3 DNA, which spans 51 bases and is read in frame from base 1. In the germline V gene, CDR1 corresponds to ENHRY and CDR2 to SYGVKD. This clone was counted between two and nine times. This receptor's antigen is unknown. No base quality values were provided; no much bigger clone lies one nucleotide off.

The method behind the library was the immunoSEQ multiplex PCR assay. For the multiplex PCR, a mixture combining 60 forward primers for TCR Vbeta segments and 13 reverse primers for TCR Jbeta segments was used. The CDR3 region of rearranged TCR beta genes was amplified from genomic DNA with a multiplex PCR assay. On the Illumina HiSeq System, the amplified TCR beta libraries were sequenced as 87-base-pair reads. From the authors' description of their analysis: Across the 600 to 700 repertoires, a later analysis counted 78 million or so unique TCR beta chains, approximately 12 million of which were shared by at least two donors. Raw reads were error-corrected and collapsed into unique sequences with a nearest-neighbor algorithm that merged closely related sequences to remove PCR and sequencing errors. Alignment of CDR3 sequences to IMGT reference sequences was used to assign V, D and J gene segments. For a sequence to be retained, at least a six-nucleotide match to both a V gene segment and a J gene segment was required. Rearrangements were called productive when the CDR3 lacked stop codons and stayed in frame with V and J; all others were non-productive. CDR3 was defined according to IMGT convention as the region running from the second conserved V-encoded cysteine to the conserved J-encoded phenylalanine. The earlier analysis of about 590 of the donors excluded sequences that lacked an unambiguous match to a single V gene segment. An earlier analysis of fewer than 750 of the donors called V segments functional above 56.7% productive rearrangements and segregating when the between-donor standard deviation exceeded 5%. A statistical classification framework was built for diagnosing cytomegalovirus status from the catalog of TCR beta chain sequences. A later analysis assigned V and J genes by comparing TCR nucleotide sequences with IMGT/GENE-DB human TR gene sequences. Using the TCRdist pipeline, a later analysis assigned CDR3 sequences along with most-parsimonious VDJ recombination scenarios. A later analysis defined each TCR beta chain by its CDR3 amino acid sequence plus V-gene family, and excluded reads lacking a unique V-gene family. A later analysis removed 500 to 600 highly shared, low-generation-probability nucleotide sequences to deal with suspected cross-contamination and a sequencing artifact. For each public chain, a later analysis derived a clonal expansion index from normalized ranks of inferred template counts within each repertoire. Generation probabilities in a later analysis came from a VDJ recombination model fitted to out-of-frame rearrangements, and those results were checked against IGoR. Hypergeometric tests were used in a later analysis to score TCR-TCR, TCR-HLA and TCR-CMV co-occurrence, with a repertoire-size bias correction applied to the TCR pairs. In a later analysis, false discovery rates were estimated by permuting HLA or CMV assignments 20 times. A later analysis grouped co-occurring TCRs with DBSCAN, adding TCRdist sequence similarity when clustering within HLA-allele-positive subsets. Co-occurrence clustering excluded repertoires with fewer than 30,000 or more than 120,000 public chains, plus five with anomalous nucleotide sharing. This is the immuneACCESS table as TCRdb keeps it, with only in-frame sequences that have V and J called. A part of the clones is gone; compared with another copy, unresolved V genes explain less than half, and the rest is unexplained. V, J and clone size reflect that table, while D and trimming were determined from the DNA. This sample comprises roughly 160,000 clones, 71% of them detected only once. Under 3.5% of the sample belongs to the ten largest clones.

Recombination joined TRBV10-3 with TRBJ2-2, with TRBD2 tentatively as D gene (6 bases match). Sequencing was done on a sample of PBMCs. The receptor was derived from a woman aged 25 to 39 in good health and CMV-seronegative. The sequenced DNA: TGTGCCATCAGGGGGACGGGAGTGGGTAGTGGAACCGGGGAGCTGTTTTTT. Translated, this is CAIRGTGVGSGTGELFF.